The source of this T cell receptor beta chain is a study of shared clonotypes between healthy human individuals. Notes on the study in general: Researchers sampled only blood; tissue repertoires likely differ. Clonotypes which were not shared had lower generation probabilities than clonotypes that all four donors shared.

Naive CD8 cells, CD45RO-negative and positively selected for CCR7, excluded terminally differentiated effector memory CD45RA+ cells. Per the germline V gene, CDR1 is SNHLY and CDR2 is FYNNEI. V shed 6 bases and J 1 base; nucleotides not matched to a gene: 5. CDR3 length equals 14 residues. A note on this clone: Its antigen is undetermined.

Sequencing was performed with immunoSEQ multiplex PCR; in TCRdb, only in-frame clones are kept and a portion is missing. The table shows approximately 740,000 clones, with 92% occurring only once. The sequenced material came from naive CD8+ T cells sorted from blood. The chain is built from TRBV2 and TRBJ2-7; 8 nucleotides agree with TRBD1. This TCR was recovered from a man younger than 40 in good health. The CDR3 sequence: CASRSGTGSYEQYF. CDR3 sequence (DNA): TGTGCCAGCAGATCCGGGACAGGATCCTACGAGCAGTACTTC.